This is a list of T cell receptor beta chains from one sample in a study of OX40 agonist ivuxolimab in advanced cancers. Repertoires were generated with immunoSEQ multiplex PCR, while TCRdb's copy carries only in-frame clones and drops some. Of tens of thousands of clones in the sample, 88% were seen once. Sample: CD4+ or CD8+ T cells sorted from blood, taken in a trial of the OX40 agonist ivuxolimab. All receptors derive from an adult with an advanced solid tumor such as melanoma, head and neck, liver or kidney cancer. The CDR3 runs from the conserved cysteine through the conserved F or W. Fields, in order: J gene, clone size, D gene, V gene, CDR3 protein, CDR3 DNA. D genes are given only for firm matches. Part of the rows lack a size; the others show once, few, many or a class for expanded clones.

j_call: TRBJ1-2
clone_size: .
d_call: TRBD1
v_call: TRBV7-9
cdr3_aa: CASSLGTGGASYGYTF
cdr3_nt: TGTGCCAGCAGCTTAGGGACAGGGGGAGCTTCCTATGGCTACACCTTC

j_call: TRBJ2-2
clone_size: few
d_call: .
v_call: TRBV10-1
cdr3_aa: CASSALRGTGELFF
cdr3_nt: TGCGCCAGCAGTGCTCTTCGCGGGACCGGGGAGCTGTTTTTT

j_call: TRBJ2-1
clone_size: .
d_call: TRBD2
v_call: TRBV9
cdr3_aa: CASSETSGSLNEQFF
cdr3_nt: TGTGCCAGCAGCGAGACTAGCGGGAGTTTGAATGAGCAGTTCTTC

j_call: TRBJ1-4
clone_size: once
d_call: .
v_call: TRBV18
cdr3_aa: CASSPSTTNEKLFF
cdr3_nt: TGTGCCAGCTCACCCTCCACAACTAATGAAAAACTGTTTTTT

j_call: TRBJ1-6
clone_size: few
d_call: TRBD1
v_call: TRBV5-1
cdr3_aa: CASSPAGQNNSPLHF
cdr3_nt: TGCGCCAGCAGTCCTGCGGGACAGAATAATTCACCCCTCCACTTT

j_call: TRBJ1-2
clone_size: .
d_call: TRBD1
v_call: TRBV28
cdr3_aa: CASSFPISGQVYGYTF
cdr3_nt: TGTGCCAGCAGTTTCCCAATTTCGGGACAGGTCTATGGCTACACCTTC

j_call: TRBJ2-1
clone_size: .
d_call: .
v_call: TRBV6-1
cdr3_aa: CASMVMRETDEQFF
cdr3_nt: TGTGCCAGCATGGTGATGAGGGAGACGGATGAGCAGTTCTTC

j_call: TRBJ2-2
clone_size: once
d_call: TRBD2
v_call: TRBV27
cdr3_aa: CASSLLAGDVGELFF
cdr3_nt: TGTGCCAGCAGTTTACTAGCGGGAGATGTCGGGGAGCTGTTTTTT

j_call: TRBJ1-4
clone_size: .
d_call: .
v_call: TRBV6-5
cdr3_aa: CASSQTPTNEKLFF
cdr3_nt: TGTGCCAGCAGTCAGACACCAACTAATGAAAAACTGTTTTTT

j_call: TRBJ2-7
clone_size: .
d_call: .
v_call: TRBV7-7
cdr3_aa: CASSLDERGEQYF
cdr3_nt: TGTGCTAGCAGCTTAGACGAAAGGGGCGAGCAGTACTTC

j_call: TRBJ1-4
clone_size: .
d_call: TRBD1
v_call: TRBV5-8
cdr3_aa: CASSEDRGTYNEKLFF
cdr3_nt: TGTGCCAGCAGCGAAGACAGGGGGACATACAATGAAAAACTGTTTTTT

j_call: TRBJ1-2
clone_size: .
d_call: .
v_call: TRBV6-1
cdr3_aa: CASSEHSHYGYTF
cdr3_nt: TGTGCCAGCAGTGAACACAGTCACTATGGCTACACCTTC

j_call: TRBJ2-1
clone_size: once
d_call: .
v_call: TRBV5-6
cdr3_aa: CASRRTASNEQFF
cdr3_nt: TGTGCCAGCAGACGGACAGCGAGCAATGAGCAGTTCTTC

j_call: TRBJ2-5
clone_size: .
d_call: .
v_call: TRBV6-1
cdr3_aa: CASSKTQIQETQYF
cdr3_nt: TGTGCCAGCAGTAAGACACAGATCCAAGAGACCCAGTACTTC

j_call: TRBJ2-5
clone_size: .
d_call: .
v_call: TRBV2
cdr3_aa: CASRGTQGETQYF
cdr3_nt: TGTGCCAGCAGGGGAACGCAGGGAGAGACCCAGTACTTC

j_call: TRBJ2-2
clone_size: .
d_call: TRBD2
v_call: TRBV7-3
cdr3_aa: CASSLVAGGGTGELFF
cdr3_nt: TGTGCCAGCAGCCTCGTAGCGGGAGGAGGGACCGGGGAGCTGTTTTTT

j_call: TRBJ2-7
clone_size: .
d_call: TRBD2
v_call: TRBV6-5
cdr3_aa: CASSYGAGGYEQYF
cdr3_nt: TGTGCCAGCAGTTACGGCGCGGGAGGTTACGAGCAGTACTTC

j_call: TRBJ2-1
clone_size: .
d_call: TRBD1
v_call: TRBV6-4
cdr3_aa: CASSAQQGVMRNEQFF
cdr3_nt: TGTGCCAGCAGTGCCCAACAGGGGGTTATGAGGAATGAGCAGTTCTTC

j_call: TRBJ1-1
clone_size: few
d_call: .
v_call: TRBV4-1
cdr3_aa: CASSFARPKRDTNTEAFF
cdr3_nt: TGCGCCAGCAGCTTCGCCAGGCCCAAGAGGGATACGAACACTGAAGCTTTCTTT

j_call: TRBJ2-1
clone_size: .
d_call: .
v_call: TRBV13
cdr3_aa: CASSLGGGVAYNEQFF
cdr3_nt: TGTGCCAGCAGCTTAGGGGGCGGGGTGGCCTACAATGAGCAGTTCTTC

j_call: TRBJ1-2
clone_size: .
d_call: TRBD1
v_call: TRBV28
cdr3_aa: CASSTPTGGVSGYTF
cdr3_nt: TGTGCCAGCAGTACCCCGACAGGGGGCGTAAGTGGCTACACCTTC